The T cell receptor (beta chain) described here comes from a study of graft-versus-host responses after intestinal transplantation. Study-level points and caveats: Patients with graft-donor T cell macrochimerism had high graft-versus-host to host-versus-graft clonal ratios in allografts. There were GvH clones found in recipient marrow, and some of them appeared first in ileum or blood.

The table came from immunoSEQ multiplex PCR; TCRdb's copy has only in-frame clones and leaves some out. Of about 9,700 clones listed, approximately 31% are singletons. This CDR3 is 14 amino acids long. Trimming took 4 bases from V and 6 from J, leaving 16 bases between them. Looked up from germline, CDR1 is MNHEY and CDR2 is SMNVEV (reference sequence). There were about 200,000 CFSE-labeled responder cells plated together with about 200,000 irradiated, violet-dye-labeled stimulator cells. Proliferating CFSE-low CD3+CD4+ and CD3+CD8+ responders were sorted after the reaction. Sample: alloreactive CD4+ T cells from a mixed lymphocyte reaction culture, taken before transplantation. The sample's subset: CFSE-low proliferating T cells sorted from approximately six-day pre-transplant mixed lymphocyte reaction (GvH or HvG direction). This chain joins TRBV27 and TRBJ2-7, with a weak D call TRBD1 (5 bases). The TCR was taken from a human patient who was an organ donor for intestinal transplantation. The CDR3 here is CASSSPTDRVEQYF. The DNA for the CDR3 is TGTGCCAGCAGTTCACCGACAGATCGGGTCGAGCAGTACTTC.